The TCR beta chain under discussion was sequenced for a study of human T cells and chemical hapten exposure. CDR3 length equals 16 residues. Trimming took 3 bases from V and 4 from J; bases not matched to a gene: 6. The germline V gene has CDR1 KGHSH and CDR2 LQKENI. As to time point: pre-sensitization, week 0. The treatment: therapeutic diphenylcyclopropenone sensitization with weekly scalp DPC. On this clonotype itself: Its target is unknown.

Study-wide results and caveats: It should be noted that donors had alopecia, so their immune response may differ from healthy people's.

The library gave individual cDNA molecules unique molecular identifiers. In TCRdb, the RACE reads were re-called with MiXCR into one record per CDR3 protein. The sample lists around 250,000 distinct CDR3 sequences; 8.6% were seen once. This specimen was whole blood, taken in connection with sensitization to the hapten diphenylcyclopropenone (DPC). This rearrangement joins TRBV18 to TRBJ1-5, with 10 bases identical to TRBD1. The receptor was derived from a woman aged 40 to 49 with alopecia areata. Some clones in this sample may be carry-over from other donors' samples. In DNA, the CDR3 is TGTGCCAGCTCACCGGGACAGGGGAGGGGGAATCAGCCCCAGCATTTT. Translation gives CASSPGQGRGNQPQHF. The complete variable domain, with remaining parts taken from reference TRBV18 and TRBJ1-5, reads NAGVMQNPRHLVRRRGQEARLRCSPMKGHSHVYWYRQLPEEGLKFMVYLQKENIIDESGMPKERFSAEFPKEGPSILRIQQVVRGDSAAYFCASSPGQGRGNQPQHFGDGTRLSIL.